Included here is one T cell receptor beta chain sequence, with context. Its specificity is unknown. This specimen belongs to a study of cytomegalovirus exposure and HLA in healthy donors. Background on the study: There were tens of millions of unique TCRs (from HLA-typed donors) in an early data release.

General study findings and limits: Later work showed greater clonal expansion in HLA-associated TCR beta chains than in equally common others.

With 60 Vbeta and 13 Jbeta primers, the PCR was carried out. Sequencing used immunoSEQ multiplex PCR; TCRdb keeps in-frame clones, though not all of them. The sample lists 160,000 or so clones; approximately 80% were seen once. This CDR3 has 16 residues. Germline V lookup: CDR1 LNHDA, CDR2 SQIVND (reference sequence). Deletions cut 3 bases from V and 3 bases from J, with 15 bases between. The source material was PBMCs. The chain couples TRBV19 to TRBJ1-5; no reliable D call. The TCR comes from a man aged 50-59 years in good health and CMV-seropositive. The CDR3 DNA is TGTGCCAGTAGTATGCTTCCGGGCGGGGACAATCAGCCCCAGCATTTT. It encodes CASSMLPGGDNQPQHF. Full variable domain (remainder filled in from reference TRBV19 and TRBJ1-5): DGGITQSPKYLFRKEGQNVTLSCEQNLNHDAMYWYRQDPGQGLRLIYYSQIVNDFQKGDIAEGYSVSREKKESFPLTVTSAQKNPTAFYLCASSMLPGGDNQPQHFGDGTRLSIL.